This T cell receptor beta chain was captured by sequencing in a study of cytomegalovirus exposure and HLA in healthy donors. The wider study: From HLA-typed donors, an early data release held about 85 million unique TCRs.

With 60 Vbeta and 13 Jbeta primers, the PCR was carried out. Measured with immunoSEQ multiplex PCR; TCRdb has only the in-frame clones, and not every one. The top ten clones hold about 0.84% of a sample with around 170,000 clones, 75% to 90% of them seen once. The CDR3 length is 15 residues. Trimming removed 2 bases from V and 7 bases from J; junction bases left unmatched: 5. CDR1 SNHLY and CDR2 FYNNEI come from the germline V gene. The J gene is TRBJ2-1, the V gene TRBV2, with TRBD2 identical over 10 bases. The TCR comes from a woman aged 18-29 years in good health and CMV-seronegative. Sequences were obtained from PBMCs. CDR3 region: CASSESGGVTNEQFF. The CDR3 coding sequence is TGTGCCAGCAGTGAAAGCGGGGGGGTGACAAATGAGCAGTTCTTC. Filled out from reference TRBV2 and TRBJ2-1, the complete variable domain reads EPEVTQTPSHQVTQMGQEVILRCVPISNHLYFYWYRQILGQKVEFLVSFYNNEISEKSEIFDDQFSVERPDGSNFTLKIRSTKLEDSAMYFCASSESGGVTNEQFFGPGTRLTVL.